This TCR beta chain came from a study of pediatric ulcerative colitis. Study results and caveats: Total lymphocyte DNA, not sorted subsets, was the template. All ulcerative colitis patients, but no controls, carried a couple of rectal clonotypes. Ulcerative colitis patients shared more blood-rectal clones than controls.

This clone was recorded a few times. As yet, its antigen is unknown. The table came from immunoSEQ multiplex PCR; TCRdb's copy has only in-frame clones and leaves some out. The sample consists of approximately 32,000 clones, approximately 78% of them appearing once. Trimming took off 7 bases at V and 0 bases at J, with 10 bases between the two ends. Germline-derived CDR1 and CDR2 are GTSNPN and SVGIG (reference sequence). CDR3 length: 13 amino acids. The clonotype comes from a boy aged 10-17 years with severe ulcerative colitis. The chain links TRBV30 to TRBJ1-5, with D uncertain. The specimen was blood. DNA for the CDR3: TGTGCCTTGGGTGACTATAGCAATCAGCCCCAGCATTTT. It is translated as CALGDYSNQPQHF.